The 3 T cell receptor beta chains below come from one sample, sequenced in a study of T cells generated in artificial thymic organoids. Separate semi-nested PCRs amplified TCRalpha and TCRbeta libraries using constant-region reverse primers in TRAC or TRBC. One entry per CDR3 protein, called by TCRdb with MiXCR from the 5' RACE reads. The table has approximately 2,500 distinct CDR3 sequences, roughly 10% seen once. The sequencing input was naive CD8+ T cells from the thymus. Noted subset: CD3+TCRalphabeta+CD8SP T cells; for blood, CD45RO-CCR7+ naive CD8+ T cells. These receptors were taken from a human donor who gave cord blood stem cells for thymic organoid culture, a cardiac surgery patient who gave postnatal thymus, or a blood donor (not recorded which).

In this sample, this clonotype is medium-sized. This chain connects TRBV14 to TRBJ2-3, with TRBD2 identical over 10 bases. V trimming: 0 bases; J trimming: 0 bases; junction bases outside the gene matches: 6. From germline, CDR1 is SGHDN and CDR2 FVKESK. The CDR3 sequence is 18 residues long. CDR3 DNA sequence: TGTGCCAGCAGCCAAGATAAGCGGGGGGGCAGTAGCACAGATACGCAGTATTTT. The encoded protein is CASSQDKRGGSSTDTQYF.

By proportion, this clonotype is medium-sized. DNA for the CDR3: TGTGCCAGAATGGTAGACACTGAAGCTTTCTTT. Translated, it gives CARMVDTEAFF. The gene calls are TRBV2 and TRBJ1-1; D unresolved. Germline V gene lookup returns CDR1 SNHLY and CDR2 FYNNEI. Trimming removed 9 bases from V and 3 bases from J, with 8 bases in between. The CDR3 has 11 residues.

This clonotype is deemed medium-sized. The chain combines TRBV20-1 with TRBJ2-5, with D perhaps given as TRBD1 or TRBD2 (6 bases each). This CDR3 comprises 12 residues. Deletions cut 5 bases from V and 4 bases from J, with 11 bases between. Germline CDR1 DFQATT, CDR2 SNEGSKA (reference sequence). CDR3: CSAQEGGETQYF. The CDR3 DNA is TGCAGTGCTCAGGAGGGGGGAGAGACCCAGTACTTC.